Listed below are T cell receptor beta chains from one sample, sequenced in a study of shared clonotypes between healthy human individuals. Assay used: immunoSEQ multiplex PCR; TCRdb lists only in-frame clones, some missing. The repertoire consists of 550,000 to 850,000 clones, with 72% occurring once and the leading ten covering under 2%. The sample comprised memory CD4+ T cells sorted from blood. These receptors originate from a woman in her twenties or thirties in good health. The CDR3 runs from the conserved cysteine through the conserved F or W. The order of the fields is V gene, J gene, D gene, clone size, CDR3 DNA, CDR3 protein. A D gene is named only where the DNA matches it firmly. Clone size is given for some rows only: seen once, a few or many times, or a class if the clone is expanded.

TRBV4-1,TRBJ2-5,TRBD1,-,TGCGCCAGCAGCCAAGAGGAAGGGACAGGGTTCGAGGCCCAGTACTTC,CASSQEEGTGFEAQYF
TRBV2,TRBJ2-3,TRBD2,-,TGTGCCAGCAGTGTAGGGACTAGCCGCGCGGATACGCAGTATTTT,CASSVGTSRADTQYF
TRBV11-3,TRBJ2-1,TRBD2,-,TGTGCCAGCAGTTATTCACCCCCGTGGGGGACTAGCGGCAATGAGCAGTTCTTC,CASSYSPPWGTSGNEQFF
TRBV5-1,TRBJ1-3,TRBD1,-,TGCGCCAGCAGCAGACAGGGGGACTTTGGAAACACCATATATTTT,CASSRQGDFGNTIYF
TRBV5-1,TRBJ2-1,TRBD2,-,TGCGCCAGCAGCGGACGGAACCCGGGACTAGCGATAAATGAGCAGTTCTTC,CASSGRNPGLAINEQFF
TRBV25-1,TRBJ2-7,TRBD1,few,TGTGCCAGAAAGGGGGCATTAATGGGGGAGCAGTACTTC,CARKGALMGEQYF
TRBV19,TRBJ2-1,TRBD2,-,TGTGCCAGTAGTATACGCCTCGGACTAGCGGGAGGGCCTAGCTCCTACAATGAGCAGTTCTTC,CASSIRLGLAGGPSSYNEQFF
TRBV19,TRBJ2-2,TRBD2,-,TGTGCCAGTAGTATGTCGGGGGGGCGGGCCCAGAACACCGGGGAGCTGTTTTTT,CASSMSGGRAQNTGELFF
TRBV19,TRBJ2-3,TRBD2,-,TGTGCCAGTAGAAGCGGGAGGGCCCTTGATACGCAGTATTTT,CASRSGRALDTQYF
TRBV28,TRBJ2-5,TRBD2,-,TGTGCCAGCAGTTCCCGGACTAGCGGAGGGGCCCAGTACTTC,CASSSRTSGGAQYF
TRBV7-2,TRBJ2-1,TRBD2,-,TGTGCCAGCAGCCAGACTAGCGGGAGGGGGGTTGAGCAGTTCTTC,CASSQTSGRGVEQFF
TRBV14,TRBJ2-7,TRBD2,-,TGTGCCAGCAGCTCCGACGGGAGGGAACAGTACTTC,CASSSDGREQYF
TRBV28,TRBJ1-4,TRBD1,-,TGTGCCAGCAGTTCCAGGGACAGGGGCCCCCAAAAACTGTTTTTT,CASSSRDRGPQKLFF
TRBV27,TRBJ2-1,TRBD2,-,TGTGCCAGCACGACCCCCGGGAGGGGCTTATTCTTC,CASTTPGRGLFF
TRBV5-1,TRBJ2-2,-,-,TGCGCCAGCAGCTTTGCGTTGGGCACCGGGGAGCTGTTTTTT,CASSFALGTGELFF
TRBV21-1,TRBJ1-2,-,-,TGTGCCAGCAGCAAAGCGCTTTACTGGGATGCTGGCTATGGCTACACCTTC,CASSKALYWDAGYGYTF
TRBV7-6,TRBJ2-1,-,-,TGTGCCAGCAGCTTATCGGTCCATGAGCAGTTCTTC,CASSLSVHEQFF
TRBV2,TRBJ2-5,-,-,TGTGCCAGCAAGAATGCTATCGGCGCCCAAGAGACCCAGTACTTC,CASKNAIGAQETQYF
TRBV5-6,TRBJ1-2,-,-,TGTGCCAGCAGCTTGGTAATGGGCGGCTACACCTTC,CASSLVMGGYTF
TRBV11-3,TRBJ2-3,TRBD1,few,TGTGCCAGCAGCGAAGGACAGGGGGCAGCGTCAGATACGCAGTATTTT,CASSEGQGAASDTQYF
TRBV9,TRBJ2-1,-,-,TGTGCCAGCAGCGTCAGTGGAGGGTTGGGTGAGCAGTTCTTC,CASSVSGGLGEQFF
TRBV7-9,TRBJ2-7,TRBD2,-,TGTGCCAGCAGCTCAGGACTAGTCCACGAGCAGTACTTC,CASSSGLVHEQYF
TRBV27,TRBJ2-1,TRBD2,-,TGTGCCAGCAGTTTATCAAAAGGACTAGCGGGAGCCAATGAGCAGTTCTTC,CASSLSKGLAGANEQFF
TRBV27,TRBJ2-6,TRBD1,-,TGTGCCAGCAGTCCCTGGGACAGCTCTGGGGCCAACGTCCTGACTTTC,CASSPWDSSGANVLTF
TRBV6-1,TRBJ2-7,TRBD1,-,TGTGCCAGTAACAACAGGGGAGAGCAGTACTTC,CASNNRGEQYF
TRBV2,TRBJ2-1,TRBD2,-,TGTGCCAGCAGTGCTGACGCAGCGGGAGGTGTTGAGCAGTTCTTC,CASSADAAGGVEQFF
TRBV2,TRBJ1-2,-,few,TGTGCCAGCAGTGGACCAGGAGGGGTGTTAGGCTACACCTTC,CASSGPGGVLGYTF
TRBV28,TRBJ2-7,TRBD2,-,TGTGCCAGCAGGGTAGGGGGGCTAGCGGGAGGATACGAGCAGTACTTC,CASRVGGLAGGYEQYF
TRBV28,TRBJ2-7,-,-,TGTGCCAGCAGTTCCCAGGGGACTAACTCCTACGAGCAGTACTTC,CASSSQGTNSYEQYF
TRBV7-2,TRBJ2-3,TRBD2,-,TGTGCCAGCAGCTTCTTAGCGGGTAAAGATACGCAGTATTTT,CASSFLAGKDTQYF
TRBV2,TRBJ2-5,-,many,TGTGCCAGCAGTGAAGAGCAGGGGCAAGAGACCCAGTACTTC,CASSEEQGQETQYF
TRBV7-7,TRBJ2-1,TRBD2,-,TGTGCCAGCAGCTCGGGACTAGCGGCAGGCCTCAATGAGCAGTTCTTC,CASSSGLAAGLNEQFF
TRBV5-6,TRBJ2-5,-,-,TGTGCCAGCAGCTTGGAAACAGTTCAAGAGACCCAGTACTTC,CASSLETVQETQYF
TRBV9,TRBJ2-5,-,once,TGTGCCAGCAGTCGCTATGAGGCGGAGACCCAGTACTTC,CASSRYEAETQYF
TRBV11-2,TRBJ1-1,-,-,TGTGCCAGCAGCTCGCGGTTTCAGAGCACTGAAGCTTTCTTT,CASSSRFQSTEAFF
TRBV15,TRBJ1-1,TRBD1,few,TGTGCCACCAGCAGGAACCGGGACAGCGGCGGAGCTTTCTTT,CATSRNRDSGGAFF
TRBV11-2,TRBJ2-7,TRBD1,-,TGTGCCAGCAGCTTAGGGACAGGGGGGTTCTACGAGCAGTACTTC,CASSLGTGGFYEQYF
TRBV6-1,TRBJ2-3,TRBD1,-,TGTGCCAGCAGTATAGACAGGGTTTTACTGTATTTT,CASSIDRVLLYF
TRBV29-1,TRBJ2-3,TRBD2,-,TGCAGCGTTCGGCTAGCGGGAGCACCCACGACAGATACGCAGTATTTT,CSVRLAGAPTTDTQYF